A selection of T cell receptor beta chains follows, all from one sample in a study of Graves' ophthalmopathy and Graves' hyperthyroidism. From the multiplex PCR reads, TCRdb called clonotypes with MiXCR, one entry per CDR3 protein. The sample has roughly 420,000 distinct CDR3 sequences, roughly 20% seen once; the top ten hold roughly 3.2%. The specimen was peripheral blood. The source of these receptors is a woman under 30 with stable Graves' hyperthyroidism. The CDR3 runs from the conserved cysteine through the conserved F or W. Fields, in order: V gene, D gene, clone size, J gene, CDR3 DNA, CDR3 protein. D genes are given only for firm matches. Size is stated for part of the rows, as once, few or many counts, or as a class when the clone is expanded.

v_gene: TRBV6-2/TRBV6-3; d_gene: NA; abundance: many; j_gene: TRBJ2-5; CDR3nt: TGTGCCCCATCTAGGAAAAGGGAGACCCAGTACTTC; CDR3aa: CAPSRKRETQYF
v_gene: TRBV19; d_gene: TRBD1; abundance: many; j_gene: TRBJ2-7; CDR3nt: TGTGCCAGTAGTATTCCCAGGGGGTATCCCTACGAGCAGTACTTC; CDR3aa: CASSIPRGYPYEQYF
v_gene: TRBV6-1; d_gene: TRBD1; abundance: NA; j_gene: TRBJ1-5; CDR3nt: TGTGCCAGCAGTCAACATGGGGACAGGGGTAATCAGCCCCAGCATTTT; CDR3aa: CASSQHGDRGNQPQHF
v_gene: TRBV28; d_gene: TRBD1; abundance: many; j_gene: TRBJ2-7; CDR3nt: TGTGCCAGCAGTCCCTGGACAGGGGATATCCTAACCCACGAGCAGTACTTC; CDR3aa: CASSPWTGDILTHEQYF
v_gene: TRBV15; d_gene: TRBD2; abundance: many; j_gene: TRBJ2-2; CDR3nt: TGTGCCACCAGCAGGGATAGACCAAGCGGGACGAACACCGGGGAGCTGGTTTTT; CDR3aa: CATSRDRPSGTNTGELVF
v_gene: TRBV12-3/TRBV12-4; d_gene: NA; abundance: NA; j_gene: TRBJ1-5; CDR3nt: TGTGCCAGCAGTTTGCTACAGGGAGTGGGTCAGCCCCAGCATTTT; CDR3aa: CASSLLQGVGQPQHF
v_gene: TRBV27; d_gene: NA; abundance: many; j_gene: TRBJ1-2; CDR3nt: TGTGCCAGCAGTTTAGAGGGACACTTCTATGGCTACACCTTC; CDR3aa: CASSLEGHFYGYTF
v_gene: TRBV5-6; d_gene: NA; abundance: many; j_gene: TRBJ2-5; CDR3nt: TGTGCCAGCAGCTTGCCCTCCAGGGGTACAGAGACCCAGTACTTC; CDR3aa: CASSLPSRGTETQYF
v_gene: TRBV20-1; d_gene: TRBD2; abundance: many; j_gene: TRBJ2-7; CDR3nt: TGCAGTGCTAGAGAACTAGCGGGAGTGCACGAGCAGTACTTC; CDR3aa: CSARELAGVHEQYF
v_gene: TRBV6-1; d_gene: TRBD1; abundance: few; j_gene: TRBJ1-2; CDR3nt: TGTGCCAGTCCTCCGGTTCCGAGACAGGGAAATTCCGGCTACACCTTC; CDR3aa: CASPPVPRQGNSGYTF
v_gene: TRBV9; d_gene: TRBD1; abundance: many; j_gene: TRBJ2-7; CDR3nt: TGTGCCAGCAGCCCCAACCCCGGGACAGCTTCCTACGAGCAGTACTTC; CDR3aa: CASSPNPGTASYEQYF
v_gene: TRBV30; d_gene: NA; abundance: many; j_gene: TRBJ1-6; CDR3nt: TGTGCCTGGAGTGGGGGGAGCTCCTATAATTCACCCCTCCACTTT; CDR3aa: CAWSGGSSYNSPLHF
v_gene: TRBV20-1; d_gene: TRBD1; abundance: many; j_gene: TRBJ1-1; CDR3nt: TGCAGTGCGGGGGGGACAGGGTCTAATGTCGGCAAAGCTTTCTTT; CDR3aa: CSAGGTGSNVGKAFF
v_gene: TRBV10-3; d_gene: TRBD1; abundance: NA; j_gene: TRBJ1-5; CDR3nt: TGTGCCACCACGACAGGGGGCACGGGCAATCAGCCCCAGCATTTT; CDR3aa: CATTTGGTGNQPQHF
v_gene: TRBV4-1; d_gene: NA; abundance: NA; j_gene: TRBJ2-5; CDR3nt: TGCGCCAGCAGCCAAGACGGGGGTGGCTGGGAGACCCAGTACTTC; CDR3aa: CASSQDGGGWETQYF
v_gene: TRBV19; d_gene: NA; abundance: many; j_gene: TRBJ1-1; CDR3nt: TGTGCCAGTAGTATGGGCAGCTTGAACACTGAAGCTTTCTTT; CDR3aa: CASSMGSLNTEAFF
v_gene: TRBV6-1; d_gene: NA; abundance: NA; j_gene: TRBJ2-2; CDR3nt: TGTGCCAGCAATAGACTCCGAAACACCGGGGAGCTGTTTTTT; CDR3aa: CASNRLRNTGELFF
v_gene: TRBV9; d_gene: NA; abundance: many; j_gene: TRBJ2-5; CDR3nt: TGTGCCAGCAGCCCCCGATACGGACAAGAGACCCAGTACTTC; CDR3aa: CASSPRYGQETQYF
v_gene: TRBV15; d_gene: NA; abundance: many; j_gene: TRBJ1-1; CDR3nt: TGTGCCACCAGTCACCCAGACGGGGGGGTAGGGACTGAAGCTTTCTTT; CDR3aa: CATSHPDGGVGTEAFF
v_gene: TRBV5-4; d_gene: NA; abundance: NA; j_gene: TRBJ1-1; CDR3nt: TGTGCCAGCAGCTATCGTACGAACACTGAAGCTTTCTTT; CDR3aa: CASSYRTNTEAFF
v_gene: TRBV6-4; d_gene: NA; abundance: many; j_gene: TRBJ1-6; CDR3nt: TGTGCCAGCAGTTGGACAACTGGTAATTCACCCCTCCACTTT; CDR3aa: CASSWTTGNSPLHF
v_gene: TRBV12-3/TRBV12-4; d_gene: NA; abundance: many; j_gene: TRBJ1-5; CDR3nt: TGTGCCAGCCAAGTTTCACCTCAGCCCCAGCATTTT; CDR3aa: CASQVSPQPQHF
v_gene: TRBV12-3/TRBV12-4; d_gene: NA; abundance: many; j_gene: TRBJ1-5; CDR3nt: TGTGCCAGCAGTTCCCACTCCGCCAATCAGCCCCAGCATTTT; CDR3aa: CASSSHSANQPQHF
v_gene: TRBV29-1; d_gene: NA; abundance: once; j_gene: TRBJ1-1; CDR3nt: TGCAGCGTATCATCAGTCGACACTGAAGCTTTCTTT; CDR3aa: CSVSSVDTEAFF
v_gene: TRBV25-1; d_gene: TRBD2; abundance: NA; j_gene: TRBJ2-7; CDR3nt: TGTGCCAGCAGTCCAGATGGACTAGCGGCCACCTACGAGCAGTACTTC; CDR3aa: CASSPDGLAATYEQYF
v_gene: TRBV20-1; d_gene: TRBD1; abundance: many; j_gene: TRBJ1-5; CDR3nt: TGCAGTGCCTACAACGGACAGGGCCTTTTTAATCAGCCCCAGCATTTT; CDR3aa: CSAYNGQGLFNQPQHF
v_gene: TRBV24-1; d_gene: NA; abundance: many; j_gene: TRBJ2-3; CDR3nt: TGTGCCACCAGTGATTTGCAAGAGAGAGGACGGCGAGATACGCAGTATTTT; CDR3aa: CATSDLQERGRRDTQYF
v_gene: TRBV2; d_gene: TRBD1; abundance: many; j_gene: TRBJ2-5; CDR3nt: TGTGCCAGCAGCCCAGGGACAGGGAAGGGTGTAAAGACCCAGTACTTC; CDR3aa: CASSPGTGKGVKTQYF
v_gene: TRBV30; d_gene: NA; abundance: many; j_gene: TRBJ2-4; CDR3nt: TGTGCCTCCGCACCGCTTGGAAGACAGTCCAAAAACATTCAGTACTTC; CDR3aa: CASAPLGRQSKNIQYF
v_gene: TRBV6-4; d_gene: NA; abundance: many; j_gene: TRBJ1-3; CDR3nt: TGTGCCAGCAGGGCCGACGGACGGAACACCATATATTTT; CDR3aa: CASRADGRNTIYF
v_gene: TRBV2; d_gene: TRBD1; abundance: many; j_gene: TRBJ2-4; CDR3nt: TGTGCCAGCAGTGAAAGGCGACAGGGGACCTTAGCCAAAAACATTCAGTACTTC; CDR3aa: CASSERRQGTLAKNIQYF
v_gene: TRBV2; d_gene: TRBD1; abundance: many; j_gene: TRBJ1-2; CDR3nt: TGTGCCAGTGGACAGGGAGGCTATGGCTACACCTTC; CDR3aa: CASGQGGYGYTF
v_gene: TRBV30; d_gene: NA; abundance: many; j_gene: TRBJ1-2; CDR3nt: TGTGCCTGGAGTACCAAGGGGACCGCGTATGGCTACACCTTC; CDR3aa: CAWSTKGTAYGYTF
v_gene: TRBV3-1; d_gene: NA; abundance: many; j_gene: TRBJ1-1; CDR3nt: TGTGCCAGCATGGGCGGGACTGAAGCTTTCTTT; CDR3aa: CASMGGTEAFF
v_gene: TRBV27; d_gene: TRBD1; abundance: many; j_gene: TRBJ2-7; CDR3nt: TGTGCCAGCAGTTGGACAGGCCTTTCCTACGAGCAGTACTTC; CDR3aa: CASSWTGLSYEQYF
v_gene: TRBV12-3/TRBV12-4; d_gene: TRBD1; abundance: NA; j_gene: TRBJ1-2; CDR3nt: TGTGCCAGCAGTTTAAAGGGACAGTCTAACTATGGCTACACCTTC; CDR3aa: CASSLKGQSNYGYTF
v_gene: TRBV15; d_gene: NA; abundance: NA; j_gene: TRBJ1-6; CDR3nt: TGTGCCACCAGCAGAGCCGGGGAAGGGGTCTCACCCCTCCACTTT; CDR3aa: CATSRAGEGVSPLHF
v_gene: TRBV11-2; d_gene: NA; abundance: NA; j_gene: TRBJ2-7; CDR3nt: TGTGCCAGCAGCCCCTCAACATCAGACCCCTACGAGCAGTACTTC; CDR3aa: CASSPSTSDPYEQYF
v_gene: TRBV4-1; d_gene: NA; abundance: few; j_gene: TRBJ2-7; CDR3nt: TGCGCCAGCAGCCAAGCTTCCGGGGGAATCCCTCTCGAGCAGTACTTC; CDR3aa: CASSQASGGIPLEQYF
v_gene: TRBV20-1; d_gene: TRBD1; abundance: many; j_gene: TRBJ1-5; CDR3nt: TGCAGTGCAAGGACAGGGGTCGGTCAGCCCCAGCATTTT; CDR3aa: CSARTGVGQPQHF
v_gene: TRBV24-1; d_gene: TRBD1; abundance: many; j_gene: TRBJ1-1; CDR3nt: TGTGCCACCAATGACACAGGGGCTGAAGCTTTCTTT; CDR3aa: CATNDTGAEAFF
v_gene: TRBV6-1; d_gene: NA; abundance: few; j_gene: TRBJ1-1; CDR3nt: TGTGCCAGCAGGAGCAAGGTGGAAGCTTTCTTT; CDR3aa: CASRSKVEAFF
v_gene: TRBV11-1; d_gene: TRBD2; abundance: few; j_gene: TRBJ2-2; CDR3nt: TGTGCCAGCAGCCCAACGACTAGCGGGAATACCGGGGAGCTGTTTTTT; CDR3aa: CASSPTTSGNTGELFF
v_gene: TRBV19; d_gene: NA; abundance: NA; j_gene: TRBJ2-2; CDR3nt: TGTGCCAGTAGTATCGCGGGCTCCCACACCGGGGAGCTGTTTTTT; CDR3aa: CASSIAGSHTGELFF
v_gene: TRBV30; d_gene: NA; abundance: few; j_gene: TRBJ2-7; CDR3nt: TGTGCCCTCTCGGACGGTCACTACGAGCAGTACTTC; CDR3aa: CALSDGHYEQYF
v_gene: TRBV7-2; d_gene: NA; abundance: few; j_gene: TRBJ2-5; CDR3nt: TGTGCCAGCAGCCCCCTCCCCGGGGTGGAGACCCAGTACTTC; CDR3aa: CASSPLPGVETQYF
v_gene: TRBV20-1; d_gene: NA; abundance: many; j_gene: TRBJ2-5; CDR3nt: TGCAGTGCTAGAGATGGTGCAAGGGGTCGAGAGACCCAGTACTTC; CDR3aa: CSARDGARGRETQYF
v_gene: TRBV28; d_gene: NA; abundance: many; j_gene: TRBJ1-1; CDR3nt: TGTGCCAGCAGGGGCCGGACCGCGAACACTGAAGCTTTCTTT; CDR3aa: CASRGRTANTEAFF
v_gene: TRBV19; d_gene: NA; abundance: NA; j_gene: TRBJ2-7; CDR3nt: TGTGCCAGTATGGGGCTGGGGGGGCCGTACGAGCAGTACTTC; CDR3aa: CASMGLGGPYEQYF
v_gene: TRBV24-1; d_gene: NA; abundance: many; j_gene: TRBJ2-3; CDR3nt: TGTGCCACCAGTGAACGTAGCGGAAGCACAGATACGCAGTATTTT; CDR3aa: CATSERSGSTDTQYF
v_gene: TRBV2; d_gene: NA; abundance: many; j_gene: TRBJ2-5; CDR3nt: TGTGCCAGCAGTGAAGATGGGACTTCCCAGTACTTC; CDR3aa: CASSEDGTSQYF
v_gene: TRBV20-1; d_gene: TRBD2; abundance: many; j_gene: TRBJ2-2; CDR3nt: TGCAGTGCTCTCCCCACTAGCGTAGGCGGGGAGCTGTTTTTT; CDR3aa: CSALPTSVGGELFF
v_gene: TRBV10-3; d_gene: NA; abundance: NA; j_gene: TRBJ1-1; CDR3nt: TGTGCCATCAGTCCCCCGGGCCGCATGAACACTGAAGCTTTCTTT; CDR3aa: CAISPPGRMNTEAFF